This entry describes one T cell receptor beta chain. Looked up from germline, CDR1 is SGDLS and CDR2 is YYNGEE. The length of the CDR3 is 15 residues. V lost 0 bases to trimming and J lost 5 bases; unmatched junction nucleotides: 4. This sample stems from a study of blood T cell repertoires in COVID-19. Study context: T cells, B-cell-depleted T cells, or PBMCs supplied cDNA or gDNA.

Profiled with immunoSEQ multiplex PCR; TCRdb holds only in-frame clones, not every one. The sample yields about 51,000 clones, 86% seen once. V is TRBV9 and J is TRBJ2-2; 7 nucleotides align to TRBD2. The clonotype originates from a man aged 80 or over with active COVID-19. The sequencing sample was made of peripheral blood. In DNA, the CDR3 is TGTGCCAGCAGCGTAGAAGTGGGAGGGACCGGGGAGCTGTTTTTT. Its translation: CASSVEVGGTGELFF.